This TCR beta chain comes out of a study of OX40 agonist ivuxolimab in advanced cancers. Trimming left V 7 bases short and J 3 bases short, with 12 bases between. The CDR3 loop spans 14 amino acids. Germline CDR1 is ENHRY and CDR2 is SYGVKD. This table comes from immunoSEQ multiplex PCR, and its TCRdb copy is limited to in-frame clones, with some not included. Of 75,000 to 95,000 clones listed, 70% to 85% are singletons. J is TRBJ2-2 and V is TRBV10-3; a possible D gene is TRBD1 (6 bases). The clonotype was recovered from an adult with an advanced solid tumor such as melanoma, head and neck, liver or kidney cancer. The source was CD4+ or CD8+ T cells sorted from blood, collected in a trial of the OX40 agonist ivuxolimab. This CDR3 is CAITHRADTGELFF. CDR3 nucleotides: TGTGCCATCACCCACAGGGCGGACACCGGGGAGCTGTTTTTT.